The 9 T cell receptor beta chains below were found in one sample sequenced in a study of T-cell memory formation after mild COVID-19. TCRdb itself ran the 5' RACE reads through MiXCR, one entry per CDR3 protein. This table holds 300,000 to 400,000 distinct CDR3 sequences, roughly 21% found once. Sample: PBMCs or a T cell subset sorted from them (not recorded which). The receptors derive from an adult woman who had mild COVID-19 (a few samples of this study predate the infection). Cell type and time point are not known.

This clonotype occurred a few times. The chain has TRBV7-9 and TRBJ2-7, with no clear D. Trimming left V 5 bases short and J 2 bases short, with 7 bases between. Per the germline V gene, CDR1 is SEHNR and CDR2 is FQNEAQ (reference sequence). The CDR3 runs 12 residues. CDR3 in amino acids: CASSRFAYEQYF. The CDR3 region has the DNA TGTGCCAGCAGCCGATTCGCCTACGAGCAGTACTTC.

The chain has TRBV18 and TRBJ2-3; D is perhaps TRBD1 or TRBD2 (6 bases each). The CDR3 has 15 amino acids. V was pared by 6 bases and J by 6 bases, with 19 bases between. Germline loops: CDR1 KGHSH, CDR2 LQKENI. In DNA form, the CDR3 reads TGTGCCAGCTCCCCCGGAGGGGGGCACGGGGATACGCAGTATTTT. Its protein is CASSPGGGHGDTQYF.

The J gene is TRBJ2-5, the V gene TRBV24-1; TRBD2 matches 7 bases. The CDR3 totals 15 residues. The germline CDR1 and CDR2 sequences are KGHDR and SFDVKD. The J segment lost 2 bases and the V segment lost 4 bases, leaving 6 bases of the junction unmatched. CDR3 loop: CATSEMGGSQETQYF. The CDR3 region has the DNA TGTGCCACCAGTGAGATGGGGGGGTCACAAGAGACCCAGTACTTC.

This chain uses TRBV21-1 with TRBJ2-5; the tabulated D call, TRBD1, remains unverified against the DNA. TRBV21-1 is termed a pseudogene. The CDR3 is 15 amino acids. For the CDR3, the DNA is TGTGCCACCCGAGGGGGGACAGGGGTTCCGGAGACCCAGTACTTC. This sequence encodes CATRGGTGVPETQYF.

The chain employs TRBV27 and TRBJ1-2, with a possible D match to TRBD1 (6 bases). The CDR3 spans 14 residues. Germline-derived CDR1 and CDR2 are MNHEY and SMNVEV (reference sequence). With 4 bases removed from V and 5 bases from J, the gap between germline ends came to 14 bases. CDR3: CASSSTGPTYGYTF. In nucleotides, the CDR3 is TGTGCCAGCAGTTCAACAGGGCCGACTTATGGCTACACCTTC.

This chain links TRBV20-1 with TRBJ2-7; 10 nucleotides align to TRBD2. Unmatched junction bases numbered 8, after V lost 4 bases and J lost 2 bases. This CDR3 has 15 amino acids. Germline V gene lookup returns CDR1 DFQATT and CDR2 SNEGSKA (reference sequence). CDR3 sequence: CSATPHSGRAYEQYF. The CDR3 DNA sequence: TGCAGTGCTACACCCCACAGCGGGAGGGCCTACGAGCAGTACTTC.

The V and J genes are TRBV25-1 and TRBJ1-1; TRBD1 agrees at 8 bases. This CDR3 region has 12 residues. Germline trimming cut 3 bases from V and 8 bases from J; bases unmatched to any gene: 2. Germline V gene sequence: CDR1 MGHDK, CDR2 SYGVNS. DNA for the CDR3: TGTGCCAGCAGTGACTCAGGGGGCGAAGCTTTCTTT. It translates to CASSDSGGEAFF.

This CDR3 is CASSLGNSGYNEQFF. Here the CDR3 DNA reads TGTGCCAGCAGCTTAGGCAATAGCGGCTACAATGAGCAGTTCTTC. The V and J genes are TRBV7-6 and TRBJ2-1, with D perhaps matching TRBD2 (6 bases). CDR1 SGHVS and CDR2 FNYEAQ come from the germline V gene. The CDR3 runs to 15 residues. The V and J ends lost 1 base and 3 bases respectively, with 10 bases between them. Variable domain in full (rest from reference TRBV7-6 and TRBJ2-1): GAGVSQSPRYKVTKRGQDVALRCDPISGHVSLYWYRQALGQGPEFLTYFNYEAQQDKSGLPNDRFSAERPEGSISTLTIQRTEQRDSAMYRCASSLGNSGYNEQFFGPGTRLTVL.

This clonotype was detected only a few times. The V and J genes are TRBV9 and TRBJ2-1; 10 positions agree with TRBD2. The germline CDR1 and CDR2 sequences are SGDLS and YYNGEE. The CDR3 sequence is 16 residues long. With 0 bases clipped from V and 8 bases from J, the junction kept 8 bases outside the gene matches. This CDR3 reads CASSVGGSGGFDEQFF. CDR3 DNA sequence: TGTGCCAGCAGCGTAGGGGGTAGCGGGGGGTTCGATGAGCAGTTCTTC.